A single T cell receptor beta chain is shown here with its context. Its cognate antigen is unknown. The CDR3 end lies 3 residues beyond the end of the read and is filled in from the germline J gene. This CDR3 spans 16 amino acids. V gave up 7 bases and J gave up 10 bases; unmatched junction bases: 16. Germline lookup yields CDR1 SNHLY and CDR2 FYNNEI. The sample belongs to a study of T cell clonality in common variable immunodeficiency. Equal genomic DNA amounts from CVID and control samples were sequenced. Sequenced by immunoSEQ multiplex PCR; TCRdb stores in-frame clones only, minus some. The sample was found to contain some 22,000 clones, and every one recurs. Aged about 9 to 64 years, CVID subjects averaged approximately 36 years old. General study findings and limits: Fewer deletions and N-nucleotide insertions were reportedly seen in common variable immunodeficiency TCR beta sequences. Compared with controls, CVID subjects had fewer shared TCRbeta clones. CVID patient heterogeneity limited repertoire-clinical complication correlations.

The origin of this receptor is a human donor with common variable immunodeficiency. The chain employs TRBV2 and TRBJ1-6; TRBD1 matches 7 bases. What was sequenced was peripheral blood mononuclear cells. The covered CDR3 bases are TGTGCCAGCACCAAAATCTCGACAGGGCCCGGGTCACCC. This encodes CASTKISTGPGSP. The CDR3 in its entirety is CASTKISTGPGSPLHF.